These 27 T cell receptor beta chains share one sample of origin, sequenced in a study of T cells in Graves' hyperthyroidism and ophthalmopathy. Amplification targeted TCR beta CDR3 regions from RNA transcripts. Using the HTBI primer set, a first-round RT-PCR was run on the TCR CDR3. TCRdb redid the calling of the multiplex PCR reads with MiXCR, one entry per CDR3 protein. The top ten clones hold around half of a sample with 300,000 to 400,000 distinct CDR3 sequences, around 20% of them seen once. Sequenced material: blood. These receptors all stem from a woman in her fifties or sixties with Graves' hyperthyroidism.

This clonotype was seen at least ten times. The rearrangement uses TRBV6-2 or TRBV6-3 and TRBJ2-7; 8 positions match TRBD1. Germline V gene lookup returns CDR1 MNHEY and CDR2 SVGEGT. The CDR3 consists of 16 residues. V was clipped by 2 bases and J by 3 bases; unmatched bases: 9. The CDR3 protein is CASSYDDRGRYYEQYF. CDR3 nucleotides: TGTGCCAGCAGTTACGACGACAGGGGAAGATACTACGAGCAGTACTTC.

On this clonotype: A much larger clone lies a single base off, so this may be a read error. This chain joins TRBV3-1 and TRBJ1-2; unclear D gene. In germline, CDR1 is LGHDT, CDR2 YNNKEL (reference sequence). The CDR3 spans 11 residues. CDR3 DNA: TGTGCCAGCAGCCAGGCCTATAGCTACACCTTC. Translated: CASSQAYSYTF.

The rearrangement uses TRBV5-1 and TRBJ1-1, with D possibly being TRBD1 (5 bases). The germline gives CDR1 SGHRS, CDR2 YFSETQ. The CDR3 is 15 amino acids. V shed 4 bases and J shed 5 bases, with 18 bases lying between them. The CDR3: CASSGDTTVTTEAFF. The DNA of the CDR3 is TGCGCCAGCAGCGGCGATACGACAGTCACAACTGAAGCTTTCTTT.

The chain combines TRBV28 with TRBJ2-5; D not resolved. Germline V gives CDR1 MDHEN, CDR2 SYDVKM. CDR3 size: 12 residues. Trimming stripped 6 bases from V and 2 bases from J, with 7 bases between. CDR3 nucleotides: TGTGCCAGCAGGGGGTGGCAAGAGACCCAGTACTTC. Translated, it gives CASRGWQETQYF.

The J gene is TRBJ2-1, the V gene TRBV2; D may correspond to TRBD1 or TRBD2 (6 bases each). CDR1 is SNHLY, CDR2 FYNNEI, per germline. The ends were cut back, 3 bases at V and 8 bases at J, with 17 bases in the middle. The CDR3 spans 15 residues. The DNA of the CDR3 is TGTGCCAGCAGTGAGGGGGGCAGGTTGAGGGATGAGCAGTTCTTC. Translation: CASSEGGRLRDEQFF.

At least ten counts were recorded for this clonotype. The CDR3 nucleotides are TGTGCCAGCAGTGAGGAAACTAGCGACTATACGCAGTATTTT. As protein: CASSEETSDYTQYF. The chain has TRBV2 and TRBJ2-3, with 7 bases matching TRBD2. Germline V lookup: CDR1 SNHLY, CDR2 FYNNEI. The J segment lost 7 bases and the V segment lost 3 bases, leaving 7 bases of the junction unmatched. This CDR3 region has 14 residues.

This rearrangement joins TRBV6-1 to TRBJ1-1; 10 nucleotides align to TRBD1. The CDR3 totals 15 residues. J lost 6 bases, V lost 5 bases, and 9 bases had no gene match. Germline values: CDR1 MNHNS, CDR2 SASEGT. This chain's CDR3 is CASSPTGQGLAEAFF. The CDR3 DNA sequence: TGTGCCAGCAGTCCGACGGGACAGGGGTTGGCTGAAGCTTTCTTT.

There are many counts of this clonotype. The V and J genes are TRBV3-1 and TRBJ2-7; the match to TRBD1 covers 11 bases. The CDR3 runs to 15 residues. V was pared by 1 base and J by 4 bases, with 3 bases of the junction left unmatched. Germline V gene sequence: CDR1 LGHDT, CDR2 YNNKEL (reference sequence). This CDR3 reads CASSQGGTGGYEQYF. The CDR3, as DNA: TGTGCCAGCAGCCAAGGAGGGACAGGGGGGTACGAGCAGTACTTC.

This clonotype was recorded a few times. The J gene is TRBJ2-7, the V gene TRBV30; 7 nucleotides agree with TRBD1. The CDR3 contains 13 residues. Trimming cost V 4 bases and J 1 base; bases outside gene matches: 4. The germline V gene has CDR1 GTSNPN and CDR2 SVGIG (reference sequence). For the CDR3, the DNA is TGTGCCTGGAATTACAGGGGATCCTACGAGCAGTACTTC. Its translation is CAWNYRGSYEQYF.

This clonotype was counted ten times or more. This chain uses TRBV6-1 with TRBJ2-1, with TRBD2 matching 7 bases. The germline gives CDR1 MNHNS, CDR2 SASEGT. Trimming cost V 5 bases and J 0 bases; bases outside gene matches: 7. The length of the CDR3 is 16 residues. CDR3 nucleotide sequence: TGTGCCAGCAGTAGAGCGGGACTTACCTCCTACAATGAGCAGTTCTTC. It specifies CASSRAGLTSYNEQFF.

The J gene is TRBJ2-3, the V gene TRBV2; tentative D call: TRBD2 (6 bases). CDR3 length equals 16 residues. Per germline, CDR1 SNHLY and CDR2 FYNNEI. Trimming shortened V by 5 bases and J by 2 bases, and 17 bases separated the two germline ends. This chain's CDR3 is CASSLGLNPITDTQYF. The CDR3 region has the DNA TGTGCCAGCAGTCTTGGACTAAATCCCATCACAGATACGCAGTATTTT. Based on the CDR3 plus reference TRBV2 and TRBJ2-3, the full variable domain is EPEVTQTPSHQVTQMGQEVILRCVPISNHLYFYWYRQILGQKVEFLVSFYNNEISEKSEIFDDQFSVERPDGSNFTLKIRSTKLEDSAMYFCASSLGLNPITDTQYFGPGTRLTVL.

Many counts were recorded for this clonotype. The V gene is TRBV5-6, the J gene TRBJ1-2; tentative D call: TRBD1 (6 bases). The CDR3 is made up of 13 amino acids. Germline V gene sequence: CDR1 SGHDT, CDR2 YYEEEE. V was shortened by 5 bases and J by 4 bases, with 12 bases between the two germline ends. In DNA, the CDR3 is TGTGCCAGCAGGCAGACAGGCCCCTATGGCTACACCTTC. It encodes CASRQTGPYGYTF.

Ten or more counts support this clonotype. This rearrangement joins TRBV25-1 to TRBJ1-1, with a possible D match to TRBD1 (6 bases). Germline CDR1 and CDR2: MGHDK and SYGVNS. Trimming stripped 7 bases from V and 4 bases from J, with 19 bases between. The CDR3 runs to 15 residues. The CDR3 here is CASTKGGVGGTEAFF. CDR3 coding DNA: TGTGCCAGCACTAAAGGGGGAGTAGGTGGCACTGAAGCTTTCTTT. The variable domain in full, with the rest retrieved from reference TRBV25-1 and TRBJ1-1, is EADIYQTPRYLVIGTGKKITLECSQTMGHDKMYWYQQDPGMELHLIHYSYGVNSTEKGDLSSESTVSRIRTEHFPLTLESARPSHTSQYLCASTKGGVGGTEAFFGQGTRLTVV.

This clonotype was counted ten times or more. The CDR3 nucleotides are TGCGCCAGCAGCTTGGGCGGGGGATCTAGCACAGATACGCAGTATTTT. This encodes CASSLGGGSSTDTQYF. V usage is TRBV5-1 and J usage is TRBJ2-3; TRBD2 agrees at 7 bases. The CDR3 covers 16 residues. Trimming removed 0 bases from V and 0 bases from J; junction bases left unmatched: 4. CDR1 is SGHRS and CDR2 is YFSETQ in the germline V gene.

The V and J genes are TRBV28 and TRBJ2-2, with D perhaps being TRBD1 or TRBD2 (6 bases each). CDR1 and CDR2 (germline): MDHEN, SYDVKM. This CDR3 is built from 15 residues. V dropped 7 bases and J dropped 4 bases, with 16 bases sitting between them. CDR3 DNA sequence: TGTGCCAGCAACAGGCAAGGGGGGAGCACCGGGGAGCTGTTTTTT. Its protein is CASNRQGGSTGELFF. Looking up the rest from reference TRBV28 and TRBJ2-2 gives the full variable domain: DVKVTQSSRYLVKRTGEKVFLECVQDMDHENMFWYRQDPGLGLRLIYFSYDVKMKEKGDIPEGYSVSREKKERFSLILESASTNQTSMYLCASNRQGGSTGELFFGEGSRLTVL.

This clonotype turned up a few times. The rearrangement uses TRBV7-2 and TRBJ2-2; D ambiguous. Between the trimmed V and J ends, which lost 1 base and 0 bases, there was a span of 6 bases. The CDR3 runs to 15 residues. Germline values: CDR1 SGHTA, CDR2 FQGNSA. CDR3 nucleotides: TGTGCCAGCAGCTTAGACATCGCGAACACCGGGGAGCTGTTTTTT. Translated: CASSLDIANTGELFF.

This clonotype was detected a few times. J is TRBJ2-2 and V is TRBV6-5; D is unresolved. CDR3 length: 16 residues. Germline CDR1 reads MNHEY; CDR2 reads SVGAGI. The V end lost 2 bases, the J end lost 4 bases, and 14 bases lay between the germline ends. CDR3 loop: CASSYGSLSITGELFF. DNA of the CDR3: TGTGCCAGCAGTTACGGGTCCCTTAGCATCACCGGGGAGCTGTTTTTT.

The table lists this clonotype with a few counts. The rearrangement uses TRBV7-9 and TRBJ2-3; D perhaps matches TRBD2 (6 bases). This CDR3 is 14 amino acids long. CDR1 SEHNR and CDR2 FQNEAQ come from the germline V gene (reference sequence). Between the trimmed V and J ends, which lost 5 bases and 2 bases, there was a span of 11 bases. CDR3 sequence: CASSPGEVTDTQYF. The CDR3 DNA follows: TGTGCCAGCAGCCCGGGGGAGGTCACAGATACGCAGTATTTT. Drawing the rest from reference TRBV7-9 and TRBJ2-3, the complete variable domain is DTGVSQNPRHKITKRGQNVTFRCDPISEHNRLYWYRQTLGQGPEFLTYFQNEAQLEKSRLLSDRFSAERPKGSFSTLEIQRTEQGDSAMYLCASSPGEVTDTQYFGPGTRLTVL.

The V call is TRBV3-1, the J call TRBJ1-5; D possibly corresponds to TRBD1 (6 bases). The V gene lost 1 base and the J gene lost 6 bases, with 16 bases spanning the gap. This CDR3 is built from 16 residues. The germline V gene has CDR1 LGHDT and CDR2 YNNKEL (reference sequence). The CDR3 loop is CASSQGSTGRLQPQHF. CDR3 nucleotide sequence: TGTGCCAGCAGCCAAGGCTCAACAGGGAGGCTTCAGCCCCAGCATTTT.

The gene calls are TRBV5-1 and TRBJ2-7; D possibly corresponds to TRBD2 (6 bases). CDR1 is SGHRS and CDR2 is YFSETQ in the germline V gene. V dropped 0 bases and J dropped 7 bases, with 11 bases sitting between them. The CDR3 contains 13 residues. The CDR3 DNA reads as TGCGCCAGCAGCTTGGAGTCAGGGAGGGAGCAGTACTTC. This translates into CASSLESGREQYF. Full variable domain (outside the CDR3, taken from reference TRBV5-1 and TRBJ2-7): KAGVTQTPRYLIKTRGQQVTLSCSPISGHRSVSWYQQTPGQGLQFLFEYFSETQRNKGNFPGRFSGRQFSNSRSEMNVSTLELGDSALYLCASSLESGREQYFGPGTRLTVT.

The CDR3 DNA reads TGTGCCAGCAGTTTACAACCCCCCGGAGCGGAAACCGGGGAGCTGTTTTTT. Translating it yields CASSLQPPGAETGELFF. The chain joins TRBV12-3 or TRBV12-4 to TRBJ2-2, with D perhaps TRBD2 (5 bases). The CDR3 is made up of 17 amino acids. The V end lost 2 bases, the J end lost 5 bases, and 18 bases lay between the germline ends.

Of note for this clonotype: A clone one base away is much larger, so this may be a read error. This chain connects TRBV6-1 to TRBJ2-1; D is unclear. The CDR3 contains 12 residues. CDR1 is MNHNS, CDR2 SASEGT, per germline. Trimming took 6 bases from V and 2 from J, leaving 5 bases between them. CDR3 in DNA: TGTGCCAGCAGACGGACCTACAATGAGCAGTTCTTC. Translation gives CASRRTYNEQFF.

This clonotype appeared many times. The V gene is TRBV5-4, the J gene TRBJ2-3; 7 bases are a match to TRBD1. This CDR3 has 15 amino acids. CDR1 is SGHNT and CDR2 is YYREEE in the germline V gene (reference sequence). The J segment lost 4 bases and the V segment lost 2 bases, leaving 7 bases of the junction unmatched. DNA for the CDR3: TGTGCCAGCAGCTTAGGAACTAGGGGGCCAGATACGCAGTATTTT. Residues: CASSLGTRGPDTQYF.

The chain has TRBV11-2 and TRBJ1-4; 9 bases map to TRBD1. There are 15 residues in the CDR3. Unmatched junction bases numbered 5, after V lost 1 base and J lost 8 bases. Germline lookup yields CDR1 SGHAT and CDR2 FQNNGV. Here the CDR3 reads CASSLGDRDLEKLFF. The CDR3 nucleotides read TGTGCCAGCAGCTTAGGGGACAGGGATTTGGAAAAACTGTTTTTT.

At least ten counts were recorded for this clonotype. The chain recombines TRBV10-2 with TRBJ2-7, with 11 bases fitting TRBD1. The CDR3 contains 15 residues. CDR1 and CDR2 from the germline V gene are WSHSY and SAAADI. Trimming removed 5 bases from V and 2 bases from J; junction bases left unmatched: 5. The CDR3 protein is CASSLDRGPTYEQYF. The CDR3 bases are TGCGCCAGCAGTTTGGACAGGGGGCCCACCTACGAGCAGTACTTC.

This clonotype was seen ten or more times. The chain is built from TRBV3-1 and TRBJ2-1; 7 nucleotides line up with TRBD2. The CDR3 loop spans 15 amino acids. With V trimmed by 0 bases and J by 4 bases, 3 bases remained unmatched. Germline values: CDR1 LGHDT, CDR2 YNNKEL (reference sequence). CDR3 loop: CASSQDQGGYNEQFF. CDR3 coding DNA: TGTGCCAGCAGCCAAGACCAGGGAGGGTACAATGAGCAGTTCTTC.

This clonotype was picked up many times. The chain couples TRBV7-9 to TRBJ1-1, with D possibly TRBD1 on 6 matching bases. The CDR3 length is 15 residues. Per germline, CDR1 SEHNR and CDR2 FQNEAQ (reference sequence). V was cut by 5 bases and J by 2 bases, with 15 bases left in between. The CDR3: CASSNRGAENTEAFF. For the CDR3, the DNA is TGTGCCAGCAGCAATAGGGGGGCGGAAAACACTGAAGCTTTCTTT.